This T cell receptor (beta chain) came from a study of blood T cell repertoires in COVID-19. V was trimmed by 5 bases and J by 4 bases, leaving 15 bases between them. The CDR3 covers 15 residues. CDR1 is MNHEY, CDR2 SVGAGI, per germline. The protocol was immunoSEQ multiplex PCR, while the TCRdb copy is restricted to in-frame clones and leaves out a portion. Of roughly 90,000 clones in the sample, around four fifths are singletons; the top ten hold approximately 15%. This clonotype was sampled from a human donor in a cohort sampled during active COVID-19. This chain uses TRBV6-5 with TRBJ1-3; tentative D call: TRBD1 (6 bases). Specimen: peripheral blood. The CDR3 DNA reads TGTGCCAGCAGTCTCCAGGGCAGGGGAGGAAACACCATATATTTT. This gives the protein CASSLQGRGGNTIYF.